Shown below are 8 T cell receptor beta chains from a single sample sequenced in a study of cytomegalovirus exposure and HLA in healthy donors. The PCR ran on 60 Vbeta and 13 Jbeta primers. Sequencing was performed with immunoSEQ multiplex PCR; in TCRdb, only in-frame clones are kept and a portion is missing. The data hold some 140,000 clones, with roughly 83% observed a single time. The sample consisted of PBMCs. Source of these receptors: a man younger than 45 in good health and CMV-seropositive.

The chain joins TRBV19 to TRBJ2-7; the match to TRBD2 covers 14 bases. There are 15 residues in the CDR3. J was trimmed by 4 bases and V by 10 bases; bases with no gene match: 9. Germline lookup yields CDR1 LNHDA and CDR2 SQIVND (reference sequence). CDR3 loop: CATSRGTSGRYEQYF. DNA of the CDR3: TGTGCCACCTCACGAGGGACTAGCGGGAGATACGAGCAGTACTTC.

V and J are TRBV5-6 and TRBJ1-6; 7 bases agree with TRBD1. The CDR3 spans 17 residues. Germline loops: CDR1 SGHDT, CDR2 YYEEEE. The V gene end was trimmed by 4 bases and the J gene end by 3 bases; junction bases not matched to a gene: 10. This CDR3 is CASSTDRVQHYNSPLHF. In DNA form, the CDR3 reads TGTGCCAGCAGCACTGACAGGGTTCAACACTATAATTCACCCCTCCACTTT.

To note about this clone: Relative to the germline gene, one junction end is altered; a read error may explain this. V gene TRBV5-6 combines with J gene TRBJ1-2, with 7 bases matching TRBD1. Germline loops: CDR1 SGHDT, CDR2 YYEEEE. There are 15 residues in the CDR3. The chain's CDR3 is CASSFPGTAQYVYTF. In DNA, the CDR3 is TGTGCCAGCAGCTTCCCCGGGACAGCCCAATATGTCTACACCTTC.

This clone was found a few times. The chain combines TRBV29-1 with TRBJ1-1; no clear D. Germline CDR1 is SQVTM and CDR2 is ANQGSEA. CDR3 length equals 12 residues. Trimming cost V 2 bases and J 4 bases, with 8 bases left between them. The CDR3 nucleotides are TGCAGCGTTGAAATTCGGGGCACTGAAGCTTTCTTT. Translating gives CSVEIRGTEAFF.

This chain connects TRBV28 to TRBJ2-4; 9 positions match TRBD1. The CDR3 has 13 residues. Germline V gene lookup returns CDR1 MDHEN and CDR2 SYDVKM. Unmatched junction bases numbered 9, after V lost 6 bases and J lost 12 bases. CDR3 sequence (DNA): TGTGCCAGCAGGAACAGGGGGCAGGGGGGTCAGTACTTC. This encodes CASRNRGQGGQYF. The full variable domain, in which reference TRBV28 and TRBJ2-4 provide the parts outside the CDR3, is DVKVTQSSRYLVKRTGEKVFLECVQDMDHENMFWYRQDPGLGLRLIYFSYDVKMKEKGDIPEGYSVSREKKERFSLILESASTNQTSMYLCASRNRGQGGQYFGAGTRLSVL.

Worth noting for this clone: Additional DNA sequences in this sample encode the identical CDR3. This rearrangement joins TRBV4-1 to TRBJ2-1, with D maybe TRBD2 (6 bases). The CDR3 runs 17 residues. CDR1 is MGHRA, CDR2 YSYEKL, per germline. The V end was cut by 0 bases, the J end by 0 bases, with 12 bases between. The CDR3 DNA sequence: TGCGCCAGCAGCCAAGATAGGGGACTCTCCTCCTACAATGAGCAGTTCTTC. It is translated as CASSQDRGLSSYNEQFF.

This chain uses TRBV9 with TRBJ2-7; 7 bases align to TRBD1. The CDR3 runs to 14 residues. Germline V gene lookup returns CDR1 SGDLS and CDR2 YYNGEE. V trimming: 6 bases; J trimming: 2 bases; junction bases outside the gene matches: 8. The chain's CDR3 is CASTTGDSPYEQYF. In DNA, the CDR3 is TGTGCCAGCACCACAGGGGATTCCCCCTACGAGCAGTACTTC.

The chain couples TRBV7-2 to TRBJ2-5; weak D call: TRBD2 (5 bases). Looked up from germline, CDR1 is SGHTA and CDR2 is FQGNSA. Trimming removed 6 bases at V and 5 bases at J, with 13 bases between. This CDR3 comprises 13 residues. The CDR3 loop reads CASRPAPGETQYF. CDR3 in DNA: TGTGCCAGCAGGCCGGCGCCGGGGGAGACCCAGTACTTC.